A single T cell receptor (beta chain) is shown here with its context. No cognate antigen has been identified for it. Base qualities are not provided; no much larger clone lies one nucleotide away. The collaborating institutions used their own protocols to collect whole blood in K2EDTA tubes. For TCRbeta analysis, collaborators shipped samples as frozen whole blood, isolated PBMCs, or DNA extracted from either of those sample types. Reading from cysteine to phenylalanine, the CDR3 counts 15 amino acids. The CDR3 DNA has 45 bases and is translated from base 1. The junction carries 15 bases between V and J, which are trimmed by 6 bases and 0 bases respectively. Sequences MNHEY (CDR1) and SVGEGT (CDR2) are obtained from the germline V gene. TCRbeta CDR3 regions were amplified from genomic DNA by means of the immunoSEQ Assay, a bias-controlled multiplex PCR. The authors' analysis ran thus. Within the assay, amplification of reference gene primers was used to estimate how many nucleated cells each sample contained. To quantify the absolute abundance of each unique TCRbeta CDR3 rearrangement, sequence reads were collapsed and filtered. For each sample, productive Simpson clonality was calculated by taking the square root of Simpson's diversity index across productive rearrangements. TCRdb limited this immuneACCESS table to in-frame rearrangements with V and J called. A share of clones is missing; checked studies link under half to unresolved V genes, and the rest is unexplained. That table furnishes V, J and clone size, whereas the DNA furnished D and trimming. The sample table contains fewer than 90,000 clones; only one count was recorded for about 78% of them. In total, the top ten clones hold about an eighth of the sample.

This specimen belongs to a study of blood T cell repertoires in COVID-19 (dated by TCRdb to the early 2020s). Regarding the research as a whole: The collaborator samples originated in the United States, Italy and Spain and spanned the acute and convalescent phases of COVID-19. The repertoires were released in a freely available public database intended as a resource for research on the immune response to SARS-CoV-2. Where HLA class I and class II types were available, the types were taken from metadata supplied by the sample provider, not from assay-based typing. The sample metadata nearly always contained a de-identified subject ID, COVID-19 status, age in years and sex. Samples came from the ongoing ImmuneRACE study (first 160 participants) plus 1,254 subjects from 6 global collaborators. The dataset comprised deeply sampled blood TCRbeta repertoires from subjects exposed to, actively infected with, or recovered from COVID-19. The material from the prospective study consisted of cDNA or gDNA derived from T cells, B-cell-depleted T cells, or PBMCs. Findings and caveats that apply to the study as a whole: How much clinical and demographic metadata was included differed by source and by participant, and the metadata was provided uncurated.

Sample: peripheral blood. The chain employs TRBV6-2 or TRBV6-3 and TRBJ2-7; the D region possibly corresponds to TRBD2 (7 bases align). The TCR originated in a woman aged 80 or over with acute or convalescent COVID-19. The CDR3 amino acid sequence is: CASSRPGGSSYEQYF. The DNA is as follows: TGTGCCAGCAGCCGACCGGGGGGCAGCTCCTACGAGCAGTACTTC.